These 10 T cell receptor beta chains came from one sample sequenced in a study of blood T cell repertoires in COVID-19. Only in-frame clones appear in the TCRdb table, and some are missing; sequencing was by immunoSEQ multiplex PCR. The sample contains more than 150,000 clones, 86% of which appear only once. Specimen: peripheral blood. The receptors derive from a man aged 70 or older with active or convalescent COVID-19.

J is TRBJ1-2 and V is TRBV6-5; 8 bases match TRBD1. CDR3 length equals 13 residues. J gave up 6 bases and V 5 bases, and 5 bases lay outside the gene matches. Germline V CDR1 and CDR2: MNHEY, SVGAGI. The CDR3 reads CASSPNRGNGYTF. Written as DNA, the CDR3 is TGTGCCAGCAGTCCCAACAGGGGGAATGGCTACACCTTC.

This chain links TRBV2 with TRBJ1-2, with no clear D. V shed 4 bases and J shed 5 bases, with 14 bases lying between them. The CDR3 has 14 amino acids. The germline CDR1 and CDR2 sequences are SNHLY and FYNNEI. The CDR3 loop is CASSGGALSYGYTF. The CDR3 region has the DNA TGTGCCAGCAGTGGAGGAGCCCTCAGTTATGGCTACACCTTC. The full variable domain, in which reference TRBV2 and TRBJ1-2 provide the parts outside the CDR3, is EPEVTQTPSHQVTQMGQEVILRCVPISNHLYFYWYRQILGQKVEFLVSFYNNEISEKSEIFDDQFSVERPDGSNFTLKIRSTKLEDSAMYFCASSGGALSYGYTFGSGTRLTVV.

This clone was seen just once. An end of the junction does not agree with germline; a read error may underlie this. The rearrangement links TRBV5-8 to TRBJ1-6; D is undetermined. Germline V gene data show CDR1 as SGHTS and CDR2 as YDEGEE. The CDR3 is 19 residues long. CDR3 sequence reads: CASSLAPQTVRLINSSLHF. The CDR3 bases are TGTGCCAGCAGCTTGGCGCCTCAAACAGTACGCCTGATTAATTCATCCCTCCACTTT.

V is TRBV9 and J is TRBJ2-1, with 8 bases matching TRBD1. Germline assignment: CDR1 SGDLS and CDR2 YYNGEE. Germline trimming cut 4 bases from V and 13 bases from J; bases unmatched to any gene: 7. There are 12 residues in the CDR3. This CDR3 reads CASSRAGTGQFF. The CDR3 nucleotides read TGTGCCAGCAGCAGGGCCGGGACAGGCCAGTTCTTC.

V usage is TRBV18 and J usage is TRBJ1-4; 11 bases align to TRBD1. V shed 3 bases and J 8 bases; nucleotides not matched to a gene: 5. The germline V gene encodes CDR1 KGHSH and CDR2 LQKENI. This CDR3 contains 15 residues. CDR3 DNA: TGTGCCAGCTCACCTTCTGGGACAGGGGGAGAAAAACTGTTTTTT. Amino acids: CASSPSGTGGEKLFF.

V is TRBV5-4 and J is TRBJ1-1; 8 nucleotides agree with TRBD1. Per germline, CDR1 SGHNT and CDR2 YYREEE (reference sequence). The CDR3 length is 15 residues. After removal of 4 bases from V and 1 base from J, the junction contained 6 bases not matched to a gene. The chain's CDR3 is CASSPWTGSNTEAFF. CDR3 in DNA: TGTGCCAGCAGCCCATGGACAGGGTCGAACACTGAAGCTTTCTTT.

The V and J genes are TRBV7-6 and TRBJ1-1; TRBD1 agrees at 8 bases. Trimming took 5 bases from V and 4 from J; bases not matched to a gene: 12. The CDR3 runs to 16 residues. Looked up from germline, CDR1 is SGHVS and CDR2 is FNYEAQ. CDR3 DNA: TGTGCCAGCAGCCTAGGGACAGGTAGACAGGGCACTGAAGCTTTCTTT. It specifies CASSLGTGRQGTEAFF.

This clone was recorded a few times. The chain uses TRBV28 and TRBJ1-5; 8 bases map to TRBD1. Germline V gene lookup returns CDR1 MDHEN and CDR2 SYDVKM. CDR3 length equals 15 residues. With V trimmed by 4 bases and J by 6 bases, 8 bases remained unmatched. CDR3 sequence: CASSSGQGGGQPQHF. The DNA of the CDR3 is TGTGCCAGCAGTTCCGGACAGGGCGGGGGTCAGCCCCAGCATTTT.

The rearrangement uses TRBV20-1 and TRBJ2-4; D is perhaps TRBD1 (5 bases). The CDR3 runs to 13 residues. Between the trimmed V and J ends, which lost 3 bases and 1 base, there was a span of 7 bases. Germline-derived CDR1 and CDR2 are DFQATT and SNEGSKA (reference sequence). CDR3 sequence (DNA): TGCAGTGCTAGTGCAGGGGCCAAAAACATTCAGTACTTC. Translating it yields CSASAGAKNIQYF.

This clone was counted once. The chain couples TRBV7-8 to TRBJ1-2, with D perhaps matching TRBD1 (6 bases). Trimming left V 5 bases short and J 8 bases short, with 21 bases between. There are 15 residues in the CDR3. Germline lookup yields CDR1 SGHVS and CDR2 FQNEAQ. CDR3 region: CASSTTGTGVTGYTF. Written as DNA, the CDR3 is TGTGCCAGCAGCACAACAGGGACCGGCGTGACGGGCTACACCTTC. The complete variable domain, with remaining parts taken from reference TRBV7-8 and TRBJ1-2, reads GAGVSQSPRYKVAKRGQDVALRCDPISGHVSLFWYQQALGQGPEFLTYFQNEAQLDKSGLPSDRFFAERPEGSVSTLKIQRTQQEDSAVYLCASSTTGTGVTGYTFGSGTRLTVV.